What follows are 12 T cell receptor beta chains derived from one specimen sequenced in a study of blood T cell repertoires in COVID-19 (dated by TCRdb to 2020 to 2022). Library preparation employed the immunoSEQ multiplex PCR assay. TCRdb obtained this table from immuneACCESS and retained in-frame rearrangements with V and J assigned. These tables miss some clones; where compared with another copy, unresolved V genes account for less than half of the shortfall, and the remainder is unexplained. In this sample the table shows around 250,000 clones, around 85% of which occur a single time. Of the sample, 4% to 6% falls within the top ten clones. What was sequenced was peripheral blood. The origin of the receptors is a middle-aged man with active or convalescent COVID-19.

This clone was recorded only once. This CDR3 reads CAWSVGRLRGYTF. CDR3 coding DNA: TGTGCCTGGAGTGTAGGCAGGCTCCGGGGCTACACCTTC. The chain recombines TRBV30 with TRBJ1-2; D not resolved. Germline lookup yields CDR1 GTSNPN and CDR2 SVGIG (reference sequence). Trimming stripped 0 bases from V and 8 bases from J, with 13 bases between. The CDR3 sequence is 13 residues long.

V and J are TRBV5-1 and TRBJ1-1; D may be TRBD1 (5 bases). Trimming removed 4 bases from V and 0 bases from J, with 31 bases in between. The CDR3 spans 21 residues. Per germline, CDR1 SGHRS and CDR2 YFSETQ. The chain's CDR3 is CASSVVGGYGTIRVMNTEAFF. CDR3 coding DNA: TGCGCCAGCAGCGTCGTCGGGGGGTACGGCACAATACGCGTCATGAACACTGAAGCTTTCTTT.

The CDR3: CASSYPPGHYTF. The CDR3 coding sequence is TGTGCCAGCAGTTACCCCCCTGGACACTACACCTTC. V gene TRBV6-5 combines with J gene TRBJ1-2; TRBD1 might be the D (5 bases). This CDR3 comprises 12 residues. Germline loops: CDR1 MNHEY, CDR2 SVGAGI. V lost 2 bases to trimming and J lost 10 bases, with 11 bases between them.

Here the CDR3 reads CASSQGDRREKLFF. The CDR3 bases are TGCGCCAGCAGCCAAGGTGACAGGCGTGAAAAACTGTTTTTT. The chain carries TRBV4-3 and TRBJ1-4, with D perhaps TRBD1 (6 bases). There are 14 residues in the CDR3. Between the trimmed V and J ends, which lost 1 base and 7 bases, there was a span of 10 bases. Looked up from germline, CDR1 is LGHNA and CDR2 is YSLEER.

The chain is built from TRBV19 and TRBJ2-7; 8 nucleotides agree with TRBD1. The length of the CDR3 is 18 residues. V gave up 4 bases and J gave up 0 bases; unmatched junction bases: 14. Germline V gene data show CDR1 as LNHDA and CDR2 as SQIVND (reference sequence). CDR3 coding DNA: TGTGCCAGTAGTAAAACGTCCGGGACAGGCCCTCTCTCCTACGAGCAGTACTTC. It is translated as CASSKTSGTGPLSYEQYF.

V and J are TRBV7-9 and TRBJ1-6, with D perhaps TRBD1 (5 bases). Germline loops: CDR1 SEHNR, CDR2 FQNEAQ (reference sequence). Trimming left V 3 bases short and J 7 bases short, with 10 bases between. The length of the CDR3 is 14 residues. CDR3 nucleotide sequence: TGTGCCAGCAGCTTCGACAGTCGAAATTCACCCCTCCACTTT. It specifies CASSFDSRNSPLHF.

V gene TRBV5-5 combines with J gene TRBJ1-5; D possibly corresponds to TRBD1 (5 bases). The V end lost 3 bases, the J end lost 4 bases, and 11 bases lay between the germline ends. Germline V lookup: CDR1 SGHKS, CDR2 YYEKEE (reference sequence). This CDR3 contains 14 residues. Here the CDR3 reads CASSYGGGNQPQHF. CDR3 bases: TGTGCCAGCAGCTACGGGGGAGGGAATCAGCCCCAGCATTTT.

The chain uses TRBV7-2 and TRBJ2-7, with D possibly being TRBD2 (5 bases). The CDR3 loop spans 17 amino acids. The V end was cut by 1 base, the J end by 0 bases, with 16 bases between. Germline CDR1 reads SGHTA; CDR2 reads FQGNSA. DNA of the CDR3: TGTGCCAGCAGCTTAGTCGGTGGTGGGAGAAACTCCTACGAGCAGTACTTC. It specifies CASSLVGGGRNSYEQYF.

CDR3: CASASIHEQFF. CDR3 DNA: TGTGCCAGCGCTAGCATCCATGAGCAGTTCTTC. The V call is TRBV3-1 (or the pseudogene TRBV3-2), the J call TRBJ2-1; D perhaps matches TRBD2 (5 bases). Germline-derived CDR1 and CDR2 are LGHDT and YNNKEL (reference sequence). There are 11 residues in the CDR3. V was cut by 8 bases and J by 8 bases, with 10 bases left in between.

V is TRBV14 and J is TRBJ2-5; 9 bases align to TRBD2. The CDR3 has 17 amino acids. Germline V gene data show CDR1 as SGHDN and CDR2 as FVKESK. J was trimmed by 4 bases and V by 2 bases; bases with no gene match: 11. DNA for the CDR3: TGTGCCAGCAGCCAAAGGGAGGCGGGAGGGCTCCGAGAGACCCAGTACTTC. The encoded protein is CASSQREAGGLRETQYF. Using reference TRBV14 and TRBJ2-5 for the parts outside the CDR3, the full variable domain is EAGVTQFPSHSVIEKGQTVTLRCDPISGHDNLYWYRRVMGKEIKFLLHFVKESKQDESGMPNNRFLAERTGGTYSTLKVQPAELEDSGVYFCASSQREAGGLRETQYFGPGTRLLVL.

The J gene is TRBJ1-5, the V gene TRBV30; D unclear. The length of the CDR3 is 14 residues. V shed 2 bases and J shed 6 bases, with 14 bases lying between them. Looked up from germline, CDR1 is GTSNPN and CDR2 is SVGIG (reference sequence). DNA for the CDR3: TGTGCCTGGAGTCCCCGGGGTGGACGTCAGCCCCAGCATTTT. It yields the protein CAWSPRGGRQPQHF. The variable domain in full, with the rest retrieved from reference TRBV30 and TRBJ1-5, is SQTIHQWPATLVQPVGSPLSLECTVEGTSNPNLYWYRQAAGRGLQLLFYSVGIGQISSEVPQNLSASRPQDRQFILSSKKLLLSDSGFYLCAWSPRGGRQPQHFGDGTRLSIL.

The V gene is TRBV15, the J gene TRBJ2-1; 7 nucleotides agree with TRBD1. The CDR3 consists of 16 residues. Germline-derived CDR1 and CDR2 are LNHNV and YYDKDF (reference sequence). V lost 1 base to trimming and J lost 7 bases; unmatched junction nucleotides: 10. This chain's CDR3 is CATSRAKGASKNEQFF. CDR3 in DNA: TGTGCCACCAGCAGAGCGAAGGGGGCTTCTAAAAATGAGCAGTTCTTC.